Shown below are 15 T cell receptor beta chains from a single sample sequenced in a study of T cells in Graves' hyperthyroidism and ophthalmopathy. What was amplified from RNA transcripts were TCR beta CDR3 regions. RT-PCR in the first round (using the HTBI primer set) targeted the TCR CDR3. TCRdb re-derived calls from the multiplex PCR reads in MiXCR, one entry per CDR3 protein. Found here are around 500,000 distinct CDR3 sequences, about 16% of them singletons; the top ten hold about 29%. Material: blood. All receptors come from a woman aged 25 to 45 with Graves' ophthalmopathy.

This clonotype was found a few times. CDR3 nucleotides: TGCGCCAGCAGCCAAGATCCCGCATGGACTCAGCCCCAGCATTTT. This codes for CASSQDPAWTQPQHF. This chain links TRBV4-1 with TRBJ1-5; D call uncertain. The length of the CDR3 is 15 residues. Per the germline V gene, CDR1 is MGHRA and CDR2 is YSYEKL. Trimming removed 0 bases from V and 6 bases from J, with 12 bases in between.

The J gene is TRBJ2-5, the V gene TRBV5-1, with TRBD1 matching 10 bases. J lost 13 bases, V lost 4 bases, and 7 bases had no gene match. The CDR3 length is 12 residues. CDR1 is SGHRS and CDR2 is YFSETQ in the germline V gene. CDR3 region: CASSGGQGSPYF. In DNA, the CDR3 is TGCGCCAGCAGCGGGGGACAGGGGTCCCCGTACTTC.

This clonotype was counted a few times. V gene TRBV13 combines with J gene TRBJ2-7; D may correspond to TRBD1 or TRBD2 (6 bases each). The CDR3 loop spans 16 amino acids. Per the germline V gene, CDR1 is PRHDT and CDR2 is FYEKMQ (reference sequence). V dropped 0 bases and J dropped 2 bases, with 14 bases sitting between them. This CDR3 is CASSLGARGTPYEQYF. The CDR3 coding sequence is TGTGCCAGCAGCTTAGGCGCAAGGGGGACTCCCTACGAGCAGTACTTC.

In this sample, this clonotype turned up a few times. CDR3 residues: CASSLRGGEGSPLHF. CDR3 sequence (DNA): TGTGCCAGCAGCTTGCGGGGAGGGGAAGGATCACCCCTCCACTTT. This chain links TRBV5-5 with TRBJ1-6; weak D call: TRBD1 (5 bases). The V and J ends lost 1 base and 10 bases respectively, with 15 bases between them. There are 15 residues in the CDR3. Germline V gene data show CDR1 as SGHKS and CDR2 as YYEKEE (reference sequence).

This clonotype was seen more than once but under ten times. The chain joins TRBV7-9 to TRBJ2-1, with D perhaps TRBD2 (6 bases). Trimming cost V 5 bases and J 9 bases, with 20 bases left between them. Germline CDR1 is SEHNR and CDR2 is FQNEAQ (reference sequence). This CDR3 contains 15 residues. The CDR3 here is CASSPQGGNSAEQFF. The DNA for the CDR3 is TGTGCCAGCAGCCCCCAGGGCGGGAATTCAGCTGAGCAGTTCTTC.

This clonotype was seen at least ten times. The chain carries TRBV11-3 and TRBJ1-2; unclear D gene. The CDR3 totals 10 residues. CDR1 and CDR2 from the germline V gene are SGHNT and YENEEA. The V end was cut by 5 bases, the J end by 4 bases, with 2 bases between. The CDR3 region has the DNA TGTGCCAGCAGCCCCTATGGCTACACCTTC. The encoded protein is CASSPYGYTF.

As to this clonotype: Just one base apart from a much larger clone, this may be a read error. The chain combines TRBV11-3 with TRBJ2-5, with TRBD2 matching over 14 bases. The CDR3 length is 17 residues. V dropped 5 bases and J dropped 4; count of bases not matched to a gene: 9. Germline V gene lookup returns CDR1 SGHNT and CDR2 YENEEA. CDR3 nucleotides: TGTGCCAGCAGCCCCACGACTAGCGGGAGGGCCGCAGAGACCCAGTACTTC. It translates to CASSPTTSGRAAETQYF.

This clonotype was picked up many times. The V gene is TRBV20-1, the J gene TRBJ2-5; weak D call: TRBD1 (7 bases). The CDR3 has 14 residues. V was clipped by 6 bases and J by 2 bases, with 16 bases between them. Per germline, CDR1 DFQATT and CDR2 SNEGSKA (reference sequence). CDR3 protein: CSARGTALQETQYF. CDR3 coding DNA: TGCAGTGCCCGGGGGACAGCTCTACAAGAGACCCAGTACTTC.

On this clonotype: A much bigger clone sits one base away, suggesting this may be a read error. The chain employs TRBV20-1 and TRBJ2-7; D possibly uses TRBD1 or TRBD2 (5 bases each). The J call is uncertain, as TRBJ2-1 better fits the DNA end. CDR1 and CDR2 (germline): DFQATT, SNEGSKA (reference sequence). CDR3 length equals 14 residues. CDR3: CSASPPGPNYEQFF. The CDR3 nucleotides are TGCAGTGCTAGTCCCCCGGGGCCCAACTACGAGCAGTTCTTC.

The sample holds a few counts of this clonotype. This rearrangement joins TRBV9 to TRBJ2-7; D may match TRBD1 or TRBD2 (6 bases each). Germline V CDR1 and CDR2: SGDLS, YYNGEE. The length of the CDR3 is 15 residues. V was clipped by 0 bases and J by 0 bases, with 10 bases between them. CDR3 coding DNA: TGTGCCAGCAGCGTAGCGGGGGCAAGCTCCTACGAGCAGTACTTC. Protein sequence: CASSVAGASSYEQYF.

Many counts were recorded for this clonotype. V is TRBV4-3 and J is TRBJ1-2; 8 nucleotides line up with TRBD1. The V gene's germline CDR1 is LGHNA and CDR2 YSLEER. V shed 1 base, J shed 4 bases, and the junction held 2 bases outside the gene matches. The CDR3 covers 14 residues. Here the CDR3 DNA reads TGCGCCAGCAGCCAAGCCACAGGGGGCTATGGCTACACCTTC. Its translation is CASSQATGGYGYTF.

This clonotype was seen at least ten times. The chain recombines TRBV20-1 with TRBJ2-1; weak D call: TRBD2 (5 bases). V lost 3 bases and J 6 bases, leaving 6 bases between the germline ends. The CDR3 length is 11 residues. Germline V gene lookup returns CDR1 DFQATT and CDR2 SNEGSKA (reference sequence). For the CDR3, the DNA is TGCAGTGCTAGGGGGAGCAATGAGCAGTTCTTC. The encoded protein is CSARGSNEQFF.

This clonotype was seen at least ten times. The genes are TRBV30 and TRBJ2-5, with 8 nucleotides matching TRBD2. The V and J ends lost 0 bases and 4 bases, in that order; junction bases with no gene match: 4. The CDR3 covers 14 residues. CDR1 and CDR2 (germline): GTSNPN, SVGIG (reference sequence). This CDR3 reads CAWSVRAGGETQYF. CDR3 DNA: TGTGCCTGGAGTGTAAGGGCGGGGGGAGAGACCCAGTACTTC.

For this clonotype: A single base separates this from a much larger clone, so it may be a read error. The V call is TRBV6-1, the J call TRBJ2-1, with 12 bases identical to TRBD2. This CDR3 contains 15 residues. Germline lookup yields CDR1 MNHNS and CDR2 SASEGT. Trimming took 6 bases from V and 12 from J; bases not matched to a gene: 12. CDR3 bases: TGTGCCAGCAGACCTGGACTAGCGGGATCCCATGGGCAGTTCTTC. Its translation is CASRPGLAGSHGQFF.

The rearrangement links TRBV28 to TRBJ2-2; 11 nucleotides line up with TRBD2. There are 17 residues in the CDR3. The junction had 3 bases not matched to a gene; V was cut back by 3 bases and J by 0 bases. Germline-derived CDR1 and CDR2 are MDHEN and SYDVKM. The CDR3 DNA follows: TGTGCCAGCAGTTTTTCGACTAGCGGGGCGAACACCGGGGAGCTGTTTTTT. It encodes CASSFSTSGANTGELFF. Drawing the rest from reference TRBV28 and TRBJ2-2, the complete variable domain is DVKVTQSSRYLVKRTGEKVFLECVQDMDHENMFWYRQDPGLGLRLIYFSYDVKMKEKGDIPEGYSVSREKKERFSLILESASTNQTSMYLCASSFSTSGANTGELFFGEGSRLTVL.